This record looks at one TCR beta chain sequence and its context. Data came from immunoSEQ multiplex PCR; TCRdb stores just in-frame clones and leaves some out. This table holds 180,000 or so clones, about 89% found once. This entry belongs to a study of blood T cell repertoires in COVID-19. Across the study: The United States, Italy and Spain supplied acute and convalescent COVID-19 samples.

This CDR3 has 11 amino acids. CDR1 and CDR2 from the germline V gene are LGHDT and YNNKEL (reference sequence). Trimming cost V 5 bases and J 11 bases, with 12 bases left between them. The TCR originated in a man aged 40-49 years with active or convalescent COVID-19. The specimen was peripheral blood. This chain links TRBV3-1 (or the pseudogene TRBV3-2) with TRBJ1-1; D may be TRBD1 (5 bases). The CDR3 nucleotides read TGTGCCAGCAGCGAGGGGACTAGGGCTTTCTTT. It is translated as CASSEGTRAFF.